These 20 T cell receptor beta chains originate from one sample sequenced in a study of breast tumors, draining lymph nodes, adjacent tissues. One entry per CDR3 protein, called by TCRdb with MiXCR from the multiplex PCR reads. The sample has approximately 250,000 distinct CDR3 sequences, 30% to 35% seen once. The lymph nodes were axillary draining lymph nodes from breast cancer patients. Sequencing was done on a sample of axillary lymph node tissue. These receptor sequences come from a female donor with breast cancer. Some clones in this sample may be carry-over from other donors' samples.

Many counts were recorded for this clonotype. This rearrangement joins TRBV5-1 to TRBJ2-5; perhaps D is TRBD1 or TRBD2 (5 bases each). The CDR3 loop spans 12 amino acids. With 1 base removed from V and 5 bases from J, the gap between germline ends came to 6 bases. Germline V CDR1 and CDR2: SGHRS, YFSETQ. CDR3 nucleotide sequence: TGCGCCAGCAGCTTGTGGGGGGAGACCCAGTACTTC. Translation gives CASSLWGETQYF.

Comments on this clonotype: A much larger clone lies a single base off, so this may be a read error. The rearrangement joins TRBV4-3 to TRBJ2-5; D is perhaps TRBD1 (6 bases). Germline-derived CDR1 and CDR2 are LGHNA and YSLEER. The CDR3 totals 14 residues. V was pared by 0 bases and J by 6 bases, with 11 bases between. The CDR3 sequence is CASSQDSGAKTQYF. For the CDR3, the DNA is TGCGCCAGCAGCCAAGACTCAGGGGCAAAGACCCAGTACTTC.

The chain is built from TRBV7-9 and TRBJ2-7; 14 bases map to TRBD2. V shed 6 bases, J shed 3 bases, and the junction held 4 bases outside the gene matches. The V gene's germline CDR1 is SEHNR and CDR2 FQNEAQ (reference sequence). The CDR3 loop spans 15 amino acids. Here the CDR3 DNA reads TGTGCCAGCAGGTTCGGGACTAGCGGGGGCTACGAGCAGTACTTC. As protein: CASRFGTSGGYEQYF.

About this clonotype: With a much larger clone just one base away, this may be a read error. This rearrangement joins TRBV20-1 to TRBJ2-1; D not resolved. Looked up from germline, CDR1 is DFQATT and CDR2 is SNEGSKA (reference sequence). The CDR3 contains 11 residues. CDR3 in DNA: TGCAGTGCTAGAGCCGACAATGAGCAGTCCTTC. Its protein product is CSARADNEQSF.

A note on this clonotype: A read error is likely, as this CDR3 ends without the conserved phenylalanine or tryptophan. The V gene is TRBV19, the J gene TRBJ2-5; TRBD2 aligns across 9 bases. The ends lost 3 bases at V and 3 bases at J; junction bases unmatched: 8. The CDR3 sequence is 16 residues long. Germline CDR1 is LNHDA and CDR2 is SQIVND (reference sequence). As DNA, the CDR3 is TGTGCCAGTAGTATCGGATCGGCTAGCGGGGAAGAGACCCAGTACTCC. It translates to CASSIGSASGEETQYS.

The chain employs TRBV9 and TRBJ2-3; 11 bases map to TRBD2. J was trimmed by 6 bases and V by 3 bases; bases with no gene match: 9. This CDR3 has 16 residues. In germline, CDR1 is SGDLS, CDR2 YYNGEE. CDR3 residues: CASSATELAGADTQYF. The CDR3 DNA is TGTGCCAGCAGCGCAACGGAACTAGCGGGAGCGGATACGCAGTATTTT.

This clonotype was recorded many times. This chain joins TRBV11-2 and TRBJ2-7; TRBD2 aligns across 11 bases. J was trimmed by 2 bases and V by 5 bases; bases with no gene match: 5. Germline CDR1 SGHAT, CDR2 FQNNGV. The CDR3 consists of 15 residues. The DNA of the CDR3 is TGTGCCAGCAGCAGACTAGCGGGAACACCCTACGAGCAGTACTTC. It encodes CASSRLAGTPYEQYF.

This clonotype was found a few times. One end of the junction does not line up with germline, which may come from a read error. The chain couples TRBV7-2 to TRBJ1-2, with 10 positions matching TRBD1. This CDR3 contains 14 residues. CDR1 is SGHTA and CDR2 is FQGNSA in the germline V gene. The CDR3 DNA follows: TGTGCCAGCAGCCTAGCGGGACAGGGGTATGGCTACACCTTC. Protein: CASSLAGQGYGYTF.

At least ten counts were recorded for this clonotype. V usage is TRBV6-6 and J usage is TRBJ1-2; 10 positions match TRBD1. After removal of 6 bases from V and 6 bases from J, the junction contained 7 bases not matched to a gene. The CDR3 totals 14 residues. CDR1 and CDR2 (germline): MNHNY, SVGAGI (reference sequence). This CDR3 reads CASRRQGAADGYTF. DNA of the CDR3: TGTGCCAGCAGAAGACAGGGGGCAGCGGATGGCTACACCTTC.

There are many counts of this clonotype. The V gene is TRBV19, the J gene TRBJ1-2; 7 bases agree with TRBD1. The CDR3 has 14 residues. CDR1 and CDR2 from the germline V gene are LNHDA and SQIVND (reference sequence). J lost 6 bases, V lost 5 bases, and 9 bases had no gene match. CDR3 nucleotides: TGTGCCAGTAGTGCTACGGGAACAGGGGATGGCTACACCTTC. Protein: CASSATGTGDGYTF.

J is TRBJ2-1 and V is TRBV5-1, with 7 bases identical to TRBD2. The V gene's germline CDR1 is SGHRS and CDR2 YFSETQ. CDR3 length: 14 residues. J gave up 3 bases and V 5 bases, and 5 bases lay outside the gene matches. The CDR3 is CASSRPGGYNEQFF. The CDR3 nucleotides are TGCGCCAGCAGTCGGCCGGGGGGCTACAATGAGCAGTTCTTC.

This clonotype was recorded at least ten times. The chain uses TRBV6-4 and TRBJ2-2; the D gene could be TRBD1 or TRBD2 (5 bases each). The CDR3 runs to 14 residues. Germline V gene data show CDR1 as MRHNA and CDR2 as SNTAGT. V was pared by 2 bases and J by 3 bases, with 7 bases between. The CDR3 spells CASSDGTHTGELFF. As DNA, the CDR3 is TGTGCCAGCAGTGACGGGACCCACACCGGGGAGCTGTTTTTT.

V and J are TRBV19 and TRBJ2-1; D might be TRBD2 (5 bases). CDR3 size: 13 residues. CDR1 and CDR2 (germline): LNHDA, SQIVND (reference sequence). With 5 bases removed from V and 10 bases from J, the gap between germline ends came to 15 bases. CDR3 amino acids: CASSSRRGREQFF. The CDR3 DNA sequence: TGTGCCAGTAGTTCGCGACGTGGGAGAGAGCAGTTCTTC.

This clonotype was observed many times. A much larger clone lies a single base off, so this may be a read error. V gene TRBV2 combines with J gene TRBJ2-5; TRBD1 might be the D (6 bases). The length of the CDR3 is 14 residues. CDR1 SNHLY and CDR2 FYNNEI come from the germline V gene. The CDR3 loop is CASRTDRNQGTQYF. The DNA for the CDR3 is TGTGCCAGCAGGACGGACAGAAACCAAGGGACCCAGTACTTC.

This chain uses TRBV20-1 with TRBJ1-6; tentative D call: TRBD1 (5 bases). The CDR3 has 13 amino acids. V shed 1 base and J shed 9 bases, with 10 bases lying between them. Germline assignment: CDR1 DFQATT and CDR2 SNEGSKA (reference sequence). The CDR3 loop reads CSARVGDSSPLHF. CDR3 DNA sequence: TGCAGTGCTAGAGTAGGGGATAGTTCACCCCTCCACTTT.

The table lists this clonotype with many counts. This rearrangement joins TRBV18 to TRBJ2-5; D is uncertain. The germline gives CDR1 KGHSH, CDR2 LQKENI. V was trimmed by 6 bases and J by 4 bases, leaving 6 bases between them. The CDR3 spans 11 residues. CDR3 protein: CASSSRETQYF. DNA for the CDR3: TGTGCCAGCTCGTCCCGAGAGACCCAGTACTTC.

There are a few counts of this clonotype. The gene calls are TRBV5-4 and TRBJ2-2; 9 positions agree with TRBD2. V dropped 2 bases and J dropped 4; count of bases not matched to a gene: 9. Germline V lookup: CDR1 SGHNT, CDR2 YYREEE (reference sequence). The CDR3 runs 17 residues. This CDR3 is CASSFPIAGVGTGELFF. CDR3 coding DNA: TGTGCCAGCAGCTTCCCAATAGCGGGAGTGGGCACCGGGGAGCTGTTTTTT.

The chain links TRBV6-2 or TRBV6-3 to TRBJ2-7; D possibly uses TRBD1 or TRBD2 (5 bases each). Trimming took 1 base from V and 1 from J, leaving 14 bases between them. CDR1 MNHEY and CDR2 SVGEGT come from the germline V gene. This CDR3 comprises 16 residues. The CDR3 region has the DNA TGTGCCAGCAGTTACTTCGGGGCTAGGGGATCCTACGAGCAGTACTTC. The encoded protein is CASSYFGARGSYEQYF.

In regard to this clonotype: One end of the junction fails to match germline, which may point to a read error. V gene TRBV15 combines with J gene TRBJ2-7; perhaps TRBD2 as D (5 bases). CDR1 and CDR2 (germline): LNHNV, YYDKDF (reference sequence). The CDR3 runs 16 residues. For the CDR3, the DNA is TGTGCTACCAGCAGCGCCTCCACTGGGAGCTCCTACGAGCAGTACTTC. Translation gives CATSSASTGSSYEQYF.

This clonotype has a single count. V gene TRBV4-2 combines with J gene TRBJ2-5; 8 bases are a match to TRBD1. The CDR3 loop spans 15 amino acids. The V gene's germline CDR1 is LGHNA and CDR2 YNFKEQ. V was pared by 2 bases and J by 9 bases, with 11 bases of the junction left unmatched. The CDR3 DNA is TGTGCCAGCAGCCAAACCACAGGGGGTGGGGAGGCCCAGTACTTC. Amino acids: CASSQTTGGGEAQYF.